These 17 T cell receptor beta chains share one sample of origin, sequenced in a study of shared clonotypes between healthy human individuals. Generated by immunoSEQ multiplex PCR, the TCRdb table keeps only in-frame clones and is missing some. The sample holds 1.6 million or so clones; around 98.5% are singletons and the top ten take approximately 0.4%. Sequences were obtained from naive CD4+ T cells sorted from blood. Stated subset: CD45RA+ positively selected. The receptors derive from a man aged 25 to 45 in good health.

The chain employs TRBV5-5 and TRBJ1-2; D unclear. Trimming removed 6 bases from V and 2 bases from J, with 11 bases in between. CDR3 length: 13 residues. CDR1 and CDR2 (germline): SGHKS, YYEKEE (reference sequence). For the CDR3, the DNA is TGTGCCAGCATCCAGGACCTCAACTATGGCTACACCTTC. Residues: CASIQDLNYGYTF.

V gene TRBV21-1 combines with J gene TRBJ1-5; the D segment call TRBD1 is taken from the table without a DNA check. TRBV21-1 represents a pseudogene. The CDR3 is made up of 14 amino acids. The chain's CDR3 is CASCRSGANQPQHF. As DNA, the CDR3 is TGTGCCAGCTGTCGTTCAGGGGCGAATCAGCCCCAGCATTTT.

The CDR3 DNA follows: TGTGCCAGCAGCCCCACGAATGAGCAGTTCTTC. This translates into CASSPTNEQFF. The V gene is TRBV7-2, the J gene TRBJ2-1, with D hard to call. V lost 5 bases to trimming and J lost 7 bases, with 6 bases between them. This CDR3 spans 11 amino acids. The germline CDR1 and CDR2 sequences are SGHTA and FQGNSA.

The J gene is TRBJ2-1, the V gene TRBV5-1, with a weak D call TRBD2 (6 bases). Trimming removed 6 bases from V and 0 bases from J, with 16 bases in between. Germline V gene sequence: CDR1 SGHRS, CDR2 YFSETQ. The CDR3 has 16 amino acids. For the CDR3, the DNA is TGCGCCAGCACCCCTGGAGGGAGTAGCTCCTACAATGAGCAGTTCTTC. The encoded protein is CASTPGGSSSYNEQFF.

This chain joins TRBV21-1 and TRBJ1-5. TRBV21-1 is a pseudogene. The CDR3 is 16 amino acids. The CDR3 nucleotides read TGTGCCAGCAGCAAAGTAGGTCCATATAGCAATCAGCCCCAGCATTTT. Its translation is CASSKVGPYSNQPQHF.

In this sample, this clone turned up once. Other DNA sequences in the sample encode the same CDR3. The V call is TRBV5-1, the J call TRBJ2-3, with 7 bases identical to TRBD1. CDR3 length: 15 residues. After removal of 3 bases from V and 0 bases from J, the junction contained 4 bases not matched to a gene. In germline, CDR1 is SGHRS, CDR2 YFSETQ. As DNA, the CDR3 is TGCGCCAGCAGCTCGTTGACAGGGAGCACAGATACGCAGTATTTT. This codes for CASSSLTGSTDTQYF.

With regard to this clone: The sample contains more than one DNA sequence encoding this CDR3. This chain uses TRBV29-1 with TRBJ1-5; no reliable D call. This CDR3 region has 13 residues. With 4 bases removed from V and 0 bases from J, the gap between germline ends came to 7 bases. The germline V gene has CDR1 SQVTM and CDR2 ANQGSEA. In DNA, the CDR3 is TGCAGCGTTGTCAGCGATAGCAATCAGCCCCAGCATTTT. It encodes CSVVSDSNQPQHF.

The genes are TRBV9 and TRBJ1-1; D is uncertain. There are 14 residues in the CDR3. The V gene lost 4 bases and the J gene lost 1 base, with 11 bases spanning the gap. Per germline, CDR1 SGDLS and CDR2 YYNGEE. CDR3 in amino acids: CASSITAANTEAFF. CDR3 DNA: TGTGCCAGCAGCATAACAGCGGCGAACACTGAAGCTTTCTTT.

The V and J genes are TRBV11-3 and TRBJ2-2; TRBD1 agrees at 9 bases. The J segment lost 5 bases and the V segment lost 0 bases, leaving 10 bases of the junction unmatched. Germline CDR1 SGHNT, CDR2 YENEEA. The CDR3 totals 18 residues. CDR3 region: CASSLEGWTGEWTGELFF. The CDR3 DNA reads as TGTGCCAGCAGCTTAGAGGGATGGACAGGGGAGTGGACCGGGGAGCTGTTTTTT.

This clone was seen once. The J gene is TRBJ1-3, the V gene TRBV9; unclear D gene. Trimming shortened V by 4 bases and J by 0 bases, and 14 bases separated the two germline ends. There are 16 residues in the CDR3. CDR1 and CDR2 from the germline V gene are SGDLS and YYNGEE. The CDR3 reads CASSNHPGLSGNTIYF. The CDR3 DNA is TGTGCCAGCAGCAACCACCCAGGTCTCTCTGGAAACACCATATATTTT.

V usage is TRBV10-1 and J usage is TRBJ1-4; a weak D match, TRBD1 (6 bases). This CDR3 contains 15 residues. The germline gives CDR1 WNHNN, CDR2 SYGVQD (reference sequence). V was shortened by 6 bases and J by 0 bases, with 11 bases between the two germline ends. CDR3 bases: TGCGCCAGCAGCGCTGGACAGTCAACTAATGAAAAACTGTTTTTT. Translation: CASSAGQSTNEKLFF.

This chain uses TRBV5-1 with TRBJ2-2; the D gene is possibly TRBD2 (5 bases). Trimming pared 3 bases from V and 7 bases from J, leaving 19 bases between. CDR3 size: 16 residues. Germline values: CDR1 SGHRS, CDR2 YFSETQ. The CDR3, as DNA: TGCGCCAGCAGCTCCCTTGGGCGGGTCGGGTTCGGGGAGCTGTTTTTT. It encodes CASSSLGRVGFGELFF.

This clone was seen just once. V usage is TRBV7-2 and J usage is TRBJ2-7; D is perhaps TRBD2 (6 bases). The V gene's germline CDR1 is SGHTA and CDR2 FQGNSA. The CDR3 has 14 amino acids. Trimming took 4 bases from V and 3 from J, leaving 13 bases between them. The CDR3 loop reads CASSSPGSRYEQYF. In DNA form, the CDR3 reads TGTGCCAGCAGCTCACCCGGGAGTCGCTACGAGCAGTACTTC.

Here the CDR3 DNA reads TGTGCCAGCAGCTTGGCGGGACTAGCGGGAGGGTCCTACGAGCAGTACTTC. Protein product: CASSLAGLAGGSYEQYF. This chain links TRBV5-6 with TRBJ2-7; 16 bases align to TRBD2. This CDR3 spans 17 amino acids. V was clipped by 0 bases and J by 1 base; unmatched bases: 1. Per germline, CDR1 SGHDT and CDR2 YYEEEE.

The CDR3 DNA sequence: TGCGCCAGCAGCAACGGGGCGCGAGGGGAGACCCAGTACTTC. This sequence encodes CASSNGARGETQYF. The J gene is TRBJ2-5, the V gene TRBV5-1; D is possibly TRBD1 or TRBD2 (5 bases each). V gave up 4 bases and J gave up 5 bases, with 15 bases separating them. The CDR3 sequence is 14 residues long. The germline gives CDR1 SGHRS, CDR2 YFSETQ.

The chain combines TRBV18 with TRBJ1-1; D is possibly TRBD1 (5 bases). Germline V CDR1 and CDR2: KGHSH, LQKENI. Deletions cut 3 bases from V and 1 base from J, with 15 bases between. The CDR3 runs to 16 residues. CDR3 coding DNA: TGTGCCAGCTCACCGAAGGGGTTAGGGAGGAACACTGAAGCTTTCTTT. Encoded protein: CASSPKGLGRNTEAFF.

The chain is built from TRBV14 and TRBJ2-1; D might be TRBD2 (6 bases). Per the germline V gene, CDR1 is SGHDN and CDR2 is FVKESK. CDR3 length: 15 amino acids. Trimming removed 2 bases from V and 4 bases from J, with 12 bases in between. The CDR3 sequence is CASSQRGSLYNEQFF. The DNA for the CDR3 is TGTGCCAGCAGCCAACGGGGGAGTTTGTACAATGAGCAGTTCTTC.